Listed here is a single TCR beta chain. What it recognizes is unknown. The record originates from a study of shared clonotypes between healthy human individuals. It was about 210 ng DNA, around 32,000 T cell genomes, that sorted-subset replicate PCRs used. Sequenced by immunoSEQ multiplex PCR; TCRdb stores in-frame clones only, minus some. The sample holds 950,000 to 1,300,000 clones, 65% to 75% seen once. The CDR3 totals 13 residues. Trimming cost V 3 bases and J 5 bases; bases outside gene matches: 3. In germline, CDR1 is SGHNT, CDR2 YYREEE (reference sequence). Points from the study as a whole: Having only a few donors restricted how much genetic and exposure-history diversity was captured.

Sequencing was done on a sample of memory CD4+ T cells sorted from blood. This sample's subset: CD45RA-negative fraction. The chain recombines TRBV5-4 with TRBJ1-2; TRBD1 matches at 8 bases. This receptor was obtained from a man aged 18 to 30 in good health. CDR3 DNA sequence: TGTGCCAGCAGCTCCGGACAGGGATATGGCTACACCTTC. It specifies CASSSGQGYGYTF.